This T cell receptor beta chain is drawn from a study of blood T cell repertoires in COVID-19. Across the whole study: The study drew acute and convalescent COVID-19 samples from the United States, Italy and Spain. PBMCs, B-cell-depleted T cells, or T cells provided the cDNA or gDNA that made up the material.

J lost 2 bases, V lost 0 bases, and 8 bases had no gene match. Germline V CDR1 and CDR2: SGDLS, YYNGEE. This CDR3 is 18 amino acids long. Per the authors' pipeline: Estimates of nucleated cell counts were drawn from the amplification of reference gene primers. Assay used: immunoSEQ multiplex PCR; TCRdb lists only in-frame clones, some missing. Clonal size and the V and J genes are those of that table, whereas D and trimming came from the DNA. The data hold about 140,000 clones, with approximately 80% observed a single time. Sequencing was performed on peripheral blood. The rearrangement uses TRBV9 and TRBJ2-1; 10 bases are shared with TRBD2. This TCR was recovered from a human donor in a cohort sampled during active COVID-19. CDR3 coding DNA: TGTGCCAGCAGCGTAGTGCCTTCTAGCGGGGGTCCCTACAATGAGCAGTTCTTC. As protein: CASSVVPSSGGPYNEQFF.